Following are 31 T cell receptor beta chains from one sample sequenced in a study of cytomegalovirus exposure and HLA in healthy donors. Use of 60 Vbeta and 13 Jbeta primers characterized the PCR. Libraries were prepared by immunoSEQ multiplex PCR; TCRdb keeps only in-frame clonotypes and omits some of them. The sample lists about 64,000 clones; 65% to 90% were seen once. The sequencing sample was made of PBMCs. Source of these receptors: a female donor in good health and CMV-seronegative.

The gene calls are TRBV10-3 and TRBJ2-2, with 11 nucleotides matching TRBD1. Trimming at V came to 6 bases and at J to 4 bases, leaving 7 bases not matched to a gene. CDR3 size: 16 residues. Germline V gene data show CDR1 as ENHRY and CDR2 as SYGVKD. The CDR3 spells CAIRGTGGTSTGELFF. In nucleotides, the CDR3 is TGTGCCATCAGGGGGACAGGGGGAACAAGCACCGGGGAGCTGTTTTTT.

V gene TRBV7-2 combines with J gene TRBJ2-2; D unclear. V lost 1 base and J 3 bases, leaving 6 bases between the germline ends. The CDR3 runs 14 residues. Germline CDR1 is SGHTA and CDR2 is FQGNSA. Here the CDR3 reads CASSLVRDTGELFF. The CDR3 nucleotides are TGTGCCAGCAGCTTAGTCCGGGACACCGGGGAGCTGTTTTTT.

DNA of the CDR3: TGTGCCAGCAGTTTGCATCTGACAGCGCAGCCCCAGCATTTT. Translation: CASSLHLTAQPQHF. The rearrangement joins TRBV27 to TRBJ1-5, with D perhaps matching TRBD1 (5 bases). Per the germline V gene, CDR1 is MNHEY and CDR2 is SMNVEV (reference sequence). V shed 3 bases and J shed 7 bases, with 13 bases lying between them. CDR3 length equals 14 residues.

The CDR3 loop is CASSLRQGTNEKLFF. The CDR3 nucleotides are TGCGCCAGCAGCCTAAGACAGGGAACTAATGAAAAACTGTTTTTT. The chain combines TRBV4-3 with TRBJ1-4; 7 positions match TRBD1. Germline-derived CDR1 and CDR2 are LGHNA and YSLEER. The CDR3 covers 15 residues. V shed 4 bases and J 1 base; nucleotides not matched to a gene: 3.

This chain joins TRBV29-1 and TRBJ2-5, with 8 positions matching TRBD2. Losses at the gene ends were 4 bases for V and 5 bases for J; bases not matched to a gene: 12. Looked up from germline, CDR1 is SQVTM and CDR2 is ANQGSEA. The CDR3 has 15 amino acids. The CDR3 loop reads CSVGALAGSRETQYF. The CDR3, as DNA: TGCAGCGTTGGGGCCTTAGCGGGGTCTAGGGAGACCCAGTACTTC.

The CDR3 reads CSVVGRLAGTEQFF. The CDR3 DNA reads as TGCAGCGTTGTCGGGCGGCTAGCGGGAACTGAGCAGTTCTTC. This chain connects TRBV29-1 to TRBJ2-1; TRBD2 aligns across 9 bases. Trimming at V came to 4 bases and at J to 9 bases, leaving 10 bases not matched to a gene. The CDR3 is made up of 14 amino acids. Germline CDR1 and CDR2: SQVTM and ANQGSEA.

CDR3 sequence (DNA): TGTGCCAGCAGTATACAGGCCTCGAACACTGAAGCTTTCTTT. Amino acid sequence: CASSIQASNTEAFF. V and J are TRBV27 and TRBJ1-1; possible D gene TRBD1, 5 bases. The CDR3 is 14 residues long. V was shortened by 5 bases and J by 1 base, with 11 bases between the two germline ends. The germline V gene encodes CDR1 MNHEY and CDR2 SMNVEV (reference sequence).

The chain employs TRBV7-9 and TRBJ2-7, with TRBD2 as a possible D gene (5 bases). The germline V and J ends were trimmed by 2 bases and 4 bases, with 12 bases remaining between them. CDR1 and CDR2 from the germline V gene are SEHNR and FQNEAQ (reference sequence). CDR3 length equals 14 residues. CDR3 nucleotide sequence: TGTGCCAGCAGCTTAAAATCTGGCGGGTACGAGCAGTACTTC. It specifies CASSLKSGGYEQYF.

The chain couples TRBV7-6 to TRBJ2-5, with D unclear. The CDR3 length is 13 residues. Germline assignment: CDR1 SGHVS and CDR2 FNYEAQ. The germline V and J ends were trimmed by 0 bases and 5 bases, with 7 bases remaining between them. The CDR3 DNA is TGTGCCAGCAGCTTAGCGGCCCCGGAGACCCAGTACTTC. This codes for CASSLAAPETQYF.

The chain has TRBV6-4 and TRBJ2-5; TRBD1 is a possible D gene (6 bases). Trimming removed 3 bases from V and 5 bases from J, with 10 bases in between. CDR3 length: 13 residues. Germline V gene data show CDR1 as MRHNA and CDR2 as SNTAGT. In nucleotides, the CDR3 is TGTGCCAGCAGTGAGGGGGCGCGGGAGACCCAGTACTTC. It specifies CASSEGARETQYF.

The rearrangement joins TRBV10-1 to TRBJ2-1; 8 nucleotides agree with TRBD2. Trimming cost V 6 bases and J 4 bases; bases outside gene matches: 8. The length of the CDR3 is 15 residues. Looked up from germline, CDR1 is WNHNN and CDR2 is SYGVQD (reference sequence). CDR3 DNA sequence: TGCGCCAGCAGCGGGACCGCTAGCGGGTACAATGAGCAGTTCTTC. Protein: CASSGTASGYNEQFF.

The chain has TRBV6-6 and TRBJ2-5, with TRBD2 as a possible D gene (6 bases). This CDR3 region has 12 residues. With 7 bases removed from V and 4 bases from J, the gap between germline ends came to 10 bases. Germline V gene lookup returns CDR1 MNHNY and CDR2 SVGAGI (reference sequence). The CDR3: CASNPGGETQYF. The DNA of the CDR3 is TGTGCCAGCAATCCCGGGGGAGAGACCCAGTACTTC.

The rearrangement uses TRBV7-2 and TRBJ2-7; a weak D match, TRBD2 (5 bases). The V end lost 5 bases, the J end lost 3 bases, and 8 bases lay between the germline ends. This CDR3 has 12 amino acids. The germline V gene encodes CDR1 SGHTA and CDR2 FQGNSA. CDR3 in DNA: TGTGCCAGCAGCCCTAGCAACTACGAGCAGTACTTC. Its translation is CASSPSNYEQYF.

The chain uses TRBV5-1 and TRBJ2-5, with 7 bases aligning to TRBD1. The CDR3 contains 14 residues. Trimming at V came to 1 base and at J to 5 bases, leaving 5 bases not matched to a gene. Germline CDR1 is SGHRS and CDR2 is YFSETQ. In DNA, the CDR3 is TGCGCCAGCAGCTTGACAGGGGCAGGGGAGACCCAGTACTTC. Protein: CASSLTGAGETQYF.

V and J are TRBV6-1 and TRBJ1-2, with D uncertain. The CDR3 is 13 residues long. Deletions cut 3 bases from V and 2 bases from J, with 7 bases between. CDR1 MNHNS and CDR2 SASEGT come from the germline V gene. The CDR3 protein is CASSEGLNYGYTF. The CDR3 DNA reads as TGTGCCAGCAGTGAGGGCTTAAACTATGGCTACACCTTC.

This clone is a singleton in its sample. The chain is built from TRBV27 and TRBJ2-7, with 13 nucleotides matching TRBD2. The V and J ends lost 11 bases and 4 bases, in that order; junction bases with no gene match: 8. The CDR3 is made up of 14 amino acids. From germline, CDR1 is MNHEY and CDR2 SMNVEV (reference sequence). The CDR3 sequence is CASGTSGAAYEQYF. The CDR3 DNA follows: TGTGCCTCCGGGACTAGCGGGGCGGCTTACGAGCAGTACTTC.

The V call is TRBV21-1, the J call TRBJ2-5; TRBD1, as called in the table, went unchecked against the DNA. The DNA matches TRBJ2-7 better at its end, which makes the J call doubtful. TRBV21-1 corresponds to a pseudogene. There are 15 residues in the CDR3. Here the CDR3 DNA reads TGTGCCAGCAGCAAGACCAGACAGGGCTCCTACGAGCAGTACTTC. It encodes CASSKTRQGSYEQYF.

The chain has TRBV28 and TRBJ1-5, with TRBD1 as a possible D gene (6 bases). The germline CDR1 and CDR2 sequences are MDHEN and SYDVKM. V lost 1 base to trimming and J lost 9 bases, with 13 bases between them. This CDR3 region has 14 residues. The CDR3 reads CASSLSDRPWPQHF. CDR3 bases: TGTGCCAGCAGTTTATCGGACAGACCATGGCCCCAGCATTTT.

The chain has TRBV29-1 and TRBJ2-5; 7 positions match TRBD2. Germline V gene data show CDR1 as SQVTM and CDR2 as ANQGSEA. The length of the CDR3 is 15 residues. V shed 4 bases and J 0 bases; nucleotides not matched to a gene: 8. CDR3 protein: CSVGRGTMNQETQYF. CDR3 bases: TGCAGCGTTGGGCGGGGGACCATGAACCAAGAGACCCAGTACTTC.

This clone was recorded once. The chain carries TRBV6-1 and TRBJ2-1; tentative D call: TRBD2 (6 bases). Per germline, CDR1 MNHNS and CDR2 SASEGT. The CDR3 runs 17 residues. V was cut by 1 base and J by 1 base, with 14 bases left in between. The CDR3 DNA follows: TGTGCCAGCAGTGAAGTAGATAGCGGCTTTTCCTACAATGAGCAGTTCTTC. Translated, it gives CASSEVDSGFSYNEQFF.

The chain is built from TRBV4-3 and TRBJ2-2; TRBD1 might be the D (6 bases). V lost 0 bases, J lost 3 bases, and 11 bases lay in between. CDR1 is LGHNA and CDR2 is YSLEER in the germline V gene. The CDR3 extends over 16 amino acids. DNA for the CDR3: TGCGCCAGCAGCCAAGATCGGCAGGGGTACACCGGGGAGCTGTTTTTT. Translated, it gives CASSQDRQGYTGELFF.

V and J are TRBV7-8 and TRBJ1-1; no reliable D call. CDR1 and CDR2 from the germline V gene are SGHVS and FQNEAQ. Deletions cut 3 bases from V and 4 bases from J, with 9 bases between. The CDR3 is 13 residues long. CDR3 amino acids: CASSFSEPTEAFF. In nucleotides, the CDR3 is TGTGCCAGCAGCTTTAGTGAACCCACTGAAGCTTTCTTT.

The chain has TRBV7-2 and TRBJ2-3, with TRBD2 matching over 8 bases. In germline, CDR1 is SGHTA, CDR2 FQGNSA. V dropped 5 bases and J dropped 0; count of bases not matched to a gene: 13. This CDR3 has 18 amino acids. The CDR3 DNA reads as TGTGCCAGCAGCCCGAGGTCCGGCGGGAGGATTAGCACAGATACGCAGTATTTT. This sequence encodes CASSPRSGGRISTDTQYF.

The V gene is TRBV6-5, the J gene TRBJ2-7; TRBD2 is a possible D gene (5 bases). CDR3 size: 13 residues. In germline, CDR1 is MNHEY, CDR2 SVGAGI. V lost 10 bases and J lost 3, with 16 bases in between. CDR3 coding DNA: TGTGCCACCCGTAGCGCATATATCTACGAGCAGTACTTC. This sequence encodes CATRSAYIYEQYF.

V gene TRBV27 combines with J gene TRBJ2-1, with TRBD2 identical over 7 bases. Germline CDR1 and CDR2: MNHEY and SMNVEV (reference sequence). J lost 6 bases, V lost 4 bases, and 15 bases had no gene match. The CDR3 contains 17 residues. The chain's CDR3 is CASSSPSRGRGGNEQFF. The CDR3 nucleotides read TGTGCCAGCAGTTCCCCGTCGCGGGGGAGGGGTGGCAATGAGCAGTTCTTC.

This chain links TRBV11-2 with TRBJ2-1; no firm D call. The V end lost 5 bases, the J end lost 1 base, and 9 bases lay between the germline ends. This CDR3 comprises 14 residues. CDR1 SGHAT and CDR2 FQNNGV come from the germline V gene. The CDR3, as DNA: TGTGCCAGCAGCCCCCGGGTGTCCTACAATGAGCAGTTCTTC. Translation gives CASSPRVSYNEQFF.

This chain uses TRBV6-5 with TRBJ2-3; 8 nucleotides match TRBD1. Germline assignment: CDR1 MNHEY and CDR2 SVGAGI. The CDR3 loop spans 13 amino acids. J gave up 7 bases and V 6 bases, and 6 bases lay outside the gene matches. The CDR3 bases are TGTGCCAGCAGGCAGGGGGCGGCCAATACGCAGTATTTT. Amino acid sequence: CASRQGAANTQYF.

The V call is TRBV5-6, the J call TRBJ2-1, with D possibly TRBD1 on 6 matching bases. V lost 0 bases to trimming and J lost 7 bases, with 8 bases between them. Germline CDR1 and CDR2: SGHDT and YYEEEE. This CDR3 region has 13 residues. CDR3 amino acids: CASSLDRVNEQFF. In DNA, the CDR3 is TGTGCCAGCAGCTTGGACAGGGTAAATGAGCAGTTCTTC.

This chain connects TRBV15 to TRBJ2-3, with 7 positions matching TRBD2. The CDR3 runs to 15 residues. Losses at the gene ends were 2 bases for V and 2 bases for J; bases not matched to a gene: 4. CDR1 is LNHNV, CDR2 YYDKDF, per germline (reference sequence). CDR3 DNA: TGTGCCACCAGCAGAAACGGACTAGACACAGATACGCAGTATTTT. Its translation is CATSRNGLDTDTQYF.

CDR3 coding DNA: TGTGCCAGCAGCTTATCGGACCAAGAGACCCAGTACTTC. Amino acids: CASSLSDQETQYF. The rearrangement links TRBV7-8 to TRBJ2-5; D uncertain. The CDR3 is 13 residues long. Germline V gives CDR1 SGHVS, CDR2 FQNEAQ. Trimming cost V 2 bases and J 0 bases, with 4 bases left between them.

The chain recombines TRBV27 with TRBJ2-1, with D maybe TRBD2 (6 bases). Trimming left V 3 bases short and J 5 bases short, with 11 bases between. Germline lookup yields CDR1 MNHEY and CDR2 SMNVEV (reference sequence). This CDR3 comprises 14 residues. The CDR3 DNA sequence: TGTGCCAGCAGTTTTGTAGCGGCCAACAATGAGCAGTTCTTC. Its protein is CASSFVAANNEQFF.